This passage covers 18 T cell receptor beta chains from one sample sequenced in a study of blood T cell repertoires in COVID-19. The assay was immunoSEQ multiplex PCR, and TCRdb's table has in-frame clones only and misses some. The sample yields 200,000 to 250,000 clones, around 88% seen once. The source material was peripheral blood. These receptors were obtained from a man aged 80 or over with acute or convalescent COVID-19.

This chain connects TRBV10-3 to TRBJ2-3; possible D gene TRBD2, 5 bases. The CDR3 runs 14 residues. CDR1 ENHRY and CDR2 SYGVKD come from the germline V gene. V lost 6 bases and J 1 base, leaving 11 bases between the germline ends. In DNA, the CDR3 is TGTGCCATCAGCCCGGGGATTCGCACAGATACGCAGTATTTT. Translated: CAISPGIRTDTQYF.

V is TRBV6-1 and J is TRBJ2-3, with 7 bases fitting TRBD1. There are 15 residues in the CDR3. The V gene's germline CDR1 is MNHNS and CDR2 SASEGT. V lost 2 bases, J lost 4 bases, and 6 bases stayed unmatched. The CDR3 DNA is TGTGCCAGCAGTGAATTGTTTCAGGGGGCAGATACGCAGTATTTT. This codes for CASSELFQGADTQYF.

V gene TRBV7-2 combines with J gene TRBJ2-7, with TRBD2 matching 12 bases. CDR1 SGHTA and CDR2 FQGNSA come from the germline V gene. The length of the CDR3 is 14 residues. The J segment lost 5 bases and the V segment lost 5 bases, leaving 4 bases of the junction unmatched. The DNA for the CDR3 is TGTGCCAGCAGCCCTAGCGGGGGGGCACACGAGCAGTACTTC. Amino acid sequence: CASSPSGGAHEQYF. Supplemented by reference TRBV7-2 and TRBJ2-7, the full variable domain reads GAGVSQSPSNKVTEKGKDVELRCDPISGHTALYWYRQSLGQGLEFLIYFQGNSAPDKSGLPSDRFSAERTGGSVSTLTIQRTQQEDSAVYLCASSPSGGAHEQYFGPGTRLTVT.

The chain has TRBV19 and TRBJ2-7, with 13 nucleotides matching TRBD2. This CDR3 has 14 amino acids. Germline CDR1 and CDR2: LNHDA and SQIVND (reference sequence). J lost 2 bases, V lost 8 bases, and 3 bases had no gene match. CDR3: CASGTSGRAYEQYF. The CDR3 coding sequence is TGTGCCAGTGGAACTAGCGGGAGGGCCTACGAGCAGTACTTC.

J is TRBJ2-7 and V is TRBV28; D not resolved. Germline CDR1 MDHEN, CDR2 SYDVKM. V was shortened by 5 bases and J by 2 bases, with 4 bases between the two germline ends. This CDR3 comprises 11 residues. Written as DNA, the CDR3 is TGTGCCAGCAGTACAACCTACGAGCAGTACTTC. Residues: CASSTTYEQYF. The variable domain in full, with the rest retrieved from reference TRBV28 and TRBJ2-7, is DVKVTQSSRYLVKRTGEKVFLECVQDMDHENMFWYRQDPGLGLRLIYFSYDVKMKEKGDIPEGYSVSREKKERFSLILESASTNQTSMYLCASSTTYEQYFGPGTRLTVT.

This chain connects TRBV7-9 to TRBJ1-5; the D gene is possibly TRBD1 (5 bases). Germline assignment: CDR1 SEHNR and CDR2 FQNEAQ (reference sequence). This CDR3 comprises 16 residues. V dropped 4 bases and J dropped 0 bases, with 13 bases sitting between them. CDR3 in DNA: TGTGCCAGCAGCTCCACGGGGGGATATAGCAATCAGCCCCAGCATTTT. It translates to CASSSTGGYSNQPQHF.

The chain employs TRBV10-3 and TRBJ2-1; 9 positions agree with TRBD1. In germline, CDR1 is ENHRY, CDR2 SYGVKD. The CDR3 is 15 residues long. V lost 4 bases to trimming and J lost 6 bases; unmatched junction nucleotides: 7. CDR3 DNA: TGTGCCATCAGTGGCCGGGACAGGGTGGGCAATGAGCAGTTCTTC. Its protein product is CAISGRDRVGNEQFF.

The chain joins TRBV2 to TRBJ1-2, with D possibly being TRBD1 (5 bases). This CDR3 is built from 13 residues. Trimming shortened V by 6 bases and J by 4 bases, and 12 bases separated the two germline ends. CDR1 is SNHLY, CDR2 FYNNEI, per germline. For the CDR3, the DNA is TGTGCCAGCAGAGGTGACAGTAGCTATGGCTACACCTTC. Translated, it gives CASRGDSSYGYTF.

CDR3 amino acids: CASSPSPRTAVYEQYF. The CDR3 bases are TGTGCCAGCAGTCCCTCCCCGCGGACAGCGGTCTACGAGCAGTACTTC. The chain combines TRBV7-9 with TRBJ2-7, with D possibly being TRBD1 (6 bases). From germline, CDR1 is SEHNR and CDR2 FQNEAQ (reference sequence). V gave up 6 bases and J gave up 3 bases, with 21 bases separating them. This CDR3 spans 16 amino acids.

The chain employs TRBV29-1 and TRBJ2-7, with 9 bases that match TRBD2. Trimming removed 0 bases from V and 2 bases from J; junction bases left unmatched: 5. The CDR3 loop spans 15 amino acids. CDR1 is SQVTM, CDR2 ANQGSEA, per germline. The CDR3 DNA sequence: TGCAGCGTTGAAGATCCAGCGGGAGGAACCTACGAGCAGTACTTC. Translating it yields CSVEDPAGGTYEQYF.

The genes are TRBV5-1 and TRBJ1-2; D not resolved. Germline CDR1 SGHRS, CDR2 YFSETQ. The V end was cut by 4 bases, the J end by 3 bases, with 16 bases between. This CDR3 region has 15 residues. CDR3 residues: CASSPGGVRDYGYTF. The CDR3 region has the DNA TGCGCCAGCAGCCCGGGAGGTGTCCGGGACTATGGCTACACCTTC.

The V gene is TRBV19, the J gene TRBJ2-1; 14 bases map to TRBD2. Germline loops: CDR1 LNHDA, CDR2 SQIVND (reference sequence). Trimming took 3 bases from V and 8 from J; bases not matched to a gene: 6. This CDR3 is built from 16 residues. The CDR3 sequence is CASSIPGTSGSYEQFF. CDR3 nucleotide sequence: TGTGCCAGTAGTATCCCCGGGACTAGCGGGAGTTATGAGCAGTTCTTC.

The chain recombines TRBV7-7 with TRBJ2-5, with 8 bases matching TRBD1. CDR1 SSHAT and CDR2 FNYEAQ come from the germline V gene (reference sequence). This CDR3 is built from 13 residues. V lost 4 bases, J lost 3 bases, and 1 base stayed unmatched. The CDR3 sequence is CASSSTGEETQYF. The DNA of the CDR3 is TGTGCCAGCAGCTCGACAGGGGAAGAGACCCAGTACTTC.

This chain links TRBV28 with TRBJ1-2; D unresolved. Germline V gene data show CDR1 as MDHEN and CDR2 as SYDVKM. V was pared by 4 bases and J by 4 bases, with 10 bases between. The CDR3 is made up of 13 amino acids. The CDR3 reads CASSSYSGYGYTF. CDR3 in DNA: TGTGCCAGCAGTTCTTACTCGGGCTATGGCTACACCTTC.

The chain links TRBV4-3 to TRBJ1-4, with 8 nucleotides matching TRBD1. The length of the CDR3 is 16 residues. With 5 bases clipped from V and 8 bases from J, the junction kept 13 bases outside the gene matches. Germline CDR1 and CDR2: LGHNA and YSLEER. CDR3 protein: CASSISGGQGAEKLFF. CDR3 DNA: TGCGCCAGCAGCATATCCGGAGGACAGGGTGCGGAAAAACTGTTTTTT.

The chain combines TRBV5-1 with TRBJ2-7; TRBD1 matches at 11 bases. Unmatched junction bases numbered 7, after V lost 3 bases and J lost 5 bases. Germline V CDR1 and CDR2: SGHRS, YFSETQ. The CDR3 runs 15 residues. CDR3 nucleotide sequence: TGCGCCAGCAGCTCCGGACAGGGGGCAAACCACGAGCAGTACTTC. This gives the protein CASSSGQGANHEQYF.

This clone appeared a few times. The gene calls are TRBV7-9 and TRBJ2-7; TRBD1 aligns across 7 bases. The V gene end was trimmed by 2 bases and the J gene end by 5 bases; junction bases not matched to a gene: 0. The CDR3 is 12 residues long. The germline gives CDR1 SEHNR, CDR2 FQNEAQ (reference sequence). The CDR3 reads CASSLTGDEQYF. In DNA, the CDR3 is TGTGCCAGCAGCTTAACAGGGGACGAGCAGTACTTC.

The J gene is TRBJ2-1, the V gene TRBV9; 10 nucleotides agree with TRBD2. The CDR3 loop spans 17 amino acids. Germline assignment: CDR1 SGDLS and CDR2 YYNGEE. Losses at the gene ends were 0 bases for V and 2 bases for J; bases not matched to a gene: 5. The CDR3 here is CASSVGSGGSAYNEQFF. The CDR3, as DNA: TGTGCCAGCAGCGTAGGTAGCGGGGGGTCCGCCTACAATGAGCAGTTCTTC.